This T cell receptor (beta chain) is drawn from a study of shared clonotypes between healthy human individuals. Findings and limits, study-wide: When compared with the clonotypes that were shared by all four sorted-subset donors, the non-shared clonotypes turned out to have lower generation probabilities. At large depth, rarefaction still showed sorted-subset sequencing to be incomplete.

For this clone: Its antigen is not known.

Trimming took 0 bases from V and 7 from J, leaving 10 bases between them. The germline V gene encodes CDR1 PRHDT and CDR2 FYEKMQ (reference sequence). The CDR3 covers 14 residues. Donors included only healthy HIV-negative adults lacking recent acute infections or vaccinations. The test was conducted at deep level. Produced via immunoSEQ multiplex PCR; TCRdb's table is partial and in-frame only. The sample records millions of clones, roughly 94% being singletons. This chain joins TRBV13 and TRBJ1-5; D gene unclear. Sequencing used naive CD4+ T cells sorted from blood. The subset here: CD45RA+ positively selected. This receptor was identified in a man aged 18-30 years in good health. CDR3 region: CASSLGLREQPQHF. CDR3 coding DNA: TGTGCCAGCAGCTTAGGCCTTCGAGAACAGCCCCAGCATTTT.